The 22 T cell receptor beta chains given below trace back to one sample, sequenced in a study of response to subunit inactivated influenza vaccine. TCRdb itself ran the RT-PCR reads through MiXCR, one entry per CDR3 protein. Seen here are 500,000 to 700,000 distinct CDR3 sequences, 20% to 25% observed once, and the top ten hold approximately 2.9%. These same data were also listed under a study on T cells expressing NK-cell markers. As that report states: UMIs accompanied the 5'RACE template switching by which TCR beta cDNA was made.

The sample here was CD4+ T cells sorted from PBMCs, taken 11 to 12 days after vaccination. The origin of the receptors is a man aged 50-59 years who received an inactivated influenza vaccine.

This clonotype was seen once. This chain links TRBV7-2 with TRBJ2-7; TRBD1 or TRBD2 may be the D gene (5 bases each). Germline CDR1 is SGHTA and CDR2 is FQGNSA. CDR3 length: 15 amino acids. V was shortened by 4 bases and J by 7 bases, with 20 bases between the two germline ends. The CDR3 nucleotides read TGTGCCAGCAGCTCTCGACAGATGGGGGATGCGGAGCAGTACTTC. This sequence encodes CASSSRQMGDAEQYF.

This rearrangement joins TRBV5-4 to TRBJ2-7; unclear D gene. The length of the CDR3 is 11 residues. Trimming shortened V by 2 bases and J by 6 bases, and 6 bases separated the two germline ends. Per the germline V gene, CDR1 is SGHNT and CDR2 is YYREEE (reference sequence). The CDR3 reads CASSFGPEQYF. The DNA of the CDR3 is TGTGCCAGCAGCTTTGGCCCCGAGCAGTACTTC.

The V and J genes are TRBV9 and TRBJ2-3, with 9 positions matching TRBD2. Germline loops: CDR1 SGDLS, CDR2 YYNGEE. This CDR3 has 16 residues. V gave up 2 bases and J gave up 6 bases; unmatched junction bases: 10. As DNA, the CDR3 is TGTGCCAGCAGCGTTATGTCCGGAGCGGGAGGTGATACGCAGTATTTT. Protein product: CASSVMSGAGGDTQYF.

The V call is TRBV24-1, the J call TRBJ2-5; 9 nucleotides agree with TRBD1. Per germline, CDR1 KGHDR and CDR2 SFDVKD. This CDR3 region has 15 residues. V shed 3 bases, J shed 1 base, and the junction held 2 bases outside the gene matches. The CDR3 loop is CATSDRDRAQETQYF. The CDR3 nucleotides are TGTGCCACCAGTGATCGGGACAGGGCCCAAGAGACCCAGTACTTC.

The chain joins TRBV5-1 to TRBJ2-7; a possible D gene is TRBD2 (6 bases). Germline V CDR1 and CDR2: SGHRS, YFSETQ. V gave up 4 bases and J gave up 3 bases, with 17 bases separating them. The CDR3 covers 15 residues. CDR3 coding DNA: TGCGCCAGCAGCATCTCTCCGGGACTCAGCTACGAGCAGTACTTC. Protein sequence: CASSISPGLSYEQYF.

The CDR3 coding sequence is TGTGCCAGCACCAGGACTAGCGGGGGGTATGTCCGGCGAGAGACCCAGTACTTC. Translated, it gives CASTRTSGGYVRRETQYF. The chain employs TRBV27 and TRBJ2-5; 14 bases align to TRBD2. The CDR3 loop spans 18 amino acids. Per the germline V gene, CDR1 is MNHEY and CDR2 is SMNVEV (reference sequence). The junction had 14 bases not matched to a gene; V was cut back by 7 bases and J by 4 bases.

The rearrangement uses TRBV12-3 or TRBV12-4 and TRBJ2-1, with TRBD2 identical over 11 bases. The CDR3 has 17 residues. V shed 3 bases and J 6 bases; nucleotides not matched to a gene: 10. The CDR3 here is CASSFSPGLAGGNEQFF. CDR3 nucleotide sequence: TGTGCCAGCAGTTTTAGCCCGGGGCTAGCGGGGGGCAATGAGCAGTTCTTC.

The chain links TRBV4-1 to TRBJ1-5, with D perhaps matching TRBD1 (5 bases). V lost 3 bases and J 4 bases, leaving 13 bases between the germline ends. This CDR3 comprises 15 residues. CDR1 and CDR2 (germline): MGHRA, YSYEKL. The CDR3 coding sequence is TGCGCCAGCAGCCAGGGTGGGGGGTTTAATCAGCCCCAGCATTTT. Residues: CASSQGGGFNQPQHF.

CDR3 loop: CATSRGGENEQFF. CDR3 in DNA: TGTGCCACCAGCCGTGGGGGAGAAAATGAGCAGTTCTTC. This chain connects TRBV24-1 to TRBJ2-1; either TRBD1 or TRBD2 may supply D (5 bases each). The CDR3 runs to 13 residues. Trimming shortened V by 7 bases and J by 7 bases, and 13 bases separated the two germline ends. Germline CDR1 KGHDR, CDR2 SFDVKD.

The V call is TRBV5-4, the J call TRBJ1-2; D gene uncertain. This CDR3 is built from 14 residues. V shed 2 bases and J shed 3 bases, with 11 bases lying between them. Germline CDR1 reads SGHNT; CDR2 reads YYREEE (reference sequence). CDR3 protein: CASSFGTRYYGYTF. DNA for the CDR3: TGTGCCAGCAGCTTTGGAACCCGGTACTATGGCTACACCTTC.

This clonotype appeared a single time. The chain links TRBV6-5 to TRBJ2-4; no definite D call. The V gene's germline CDR1 is MNHEY and CDR2 SVGAGI. Trimming took off 3 bases at V and 1 base at J, with 13 bases between the two ends. This CDR3 contains 16 residues. CDR3 bases: TGTGCCAGCAGTTATAACAGCTTATCGGCCAAAAACATTCAGTACTTC. Its translation is CASSYNSLSAKNIQYF.

V usage is TRBV29-1 and J usage is TRBJ2-3; 8 bases agree with TRBD1. The germline V gene has CDR1 SQVTM and CDR2 ANQGSEA. The CDR3 contains 14 residues. V lost 7 bases and J lost 5; bases outside the gene matches: 11. CDR3 protein: CSGGSRGLGDTQYF. In nucleotides, the CDR3 is TGCAGCGGCGGGTCCAGGGGGCTCGGAGATACGCAGTATTTT.

The CDR3 coding sequence is TGCGCCAGCTCCCCAAGGGGGGCGAACACTGAAGCTTTCTTT. This sequence encodes CASSPRGANTEAFF. The rearrangement links TRBV5-1 to TRBJ1-1; perhaps TRBD1 as D (6 bases). The germline V gene encodes CDR1 SGHRS and CDR2 YFSETQ. The V end was cut by 7 bases, the J end by 1 base, with 14 bases between. CDR3 length equals 14 residues.

The chain has TRBV27 and TRBJ1-5; D gene unclear. Germline CDR1 is MNHEY and CDR2 is SMNVEV (reference sequence). The CDR3 runs 18 residues. The V end was cut by 6 bases, the J end by 0 bases, with 21 bases between. The CDR3 reads CASSASRDARYSNQPQHF. In nucleotides, the CDR3 is TGTGCCAGCAGCGCGTCGCGAGACGCTAGATATAGCAATCAGCCCCAGCATTTT.

The chain combines TRBV11-2 with TRBJ2-6; D unclear. Trimming stripped 3 bases from V and 0 bases from J, with 6 bases between. CDR1 and CDR2 (germline): SGHAT, FQNNGV. The CDR3 spans 15 residues. The CDR3 loop is CASSLTDSGANVLTF. In DNA, the CDR3 is TGTGCCAGCAGCTTGACTGACTCTGGGGCCAACGTCCTGACTTTC. Combining the CDR3 with reference TRBV11-2 and TRBJ2-6 gives the whole variable domain EAGVAQSPRYKIIEKRQSVAFWCNPISGHATLYWYQQILGQGPKLLIQFQNNGVVDDSQLPKDRFSAERLKGVDSTLKIQPAKLEDSAVYLCASSLTDSGANVLTFGAGSRLTVL.

V gene TRBV7-9 combines with J gene TRBJ2-7; a possible D gene is TRBD2 (5 bases). Germline V gene sequence: CDR1 SEHNR, CDR2 FQNEAQ (reference sequence). The CDR3 totals 15 residues. The V and J ends lost 5 bases and 5 bases respectively, with 19 bases between them. This CDR3 is CASSASLGVEDEQYF. As DNA, the CDR3 is TGTGCCAGCAGCGCTAGTCTCGGGGTTGAGGACGAGCAGTACTTC.

This chain links TRBV12-3 or TRBV12-4 with TRBJ2-1, with D possibly matching TRBD2 (5 bases). V shed 8 bases and J shed 1 base, with 9 bases lying between them. CDR3 length: 13 amino acids. CDR3 sequence (DNA): TGTGCCAGCGCCCGGGGATCCTACAATGAGCAGTTCTTC. This translates into CASARGSYNEQFF.

The chain recombines TRBV7-2 with TRBJ2-2, with D perhaps TRBD2 (6 bases). The CDR3 extends over 15 amino acids. Trimming took off 0 bases at V and 4 bases at J, with 9 bases between the two ends. The V gene's germline CDR1 is SGHTA and CDR2 FQGNSA. The CDR3 sequence is CASSLAHGGTGELFF. In DNA form, the CDR3 reads TGTGCCAGCAGCTTAGCGCACGGGGGCACCGGGGAGCTGTTTTTT.

The chain uses TRBV19 and TRBJ2-1, with TRBD1 matching over 12 bases. The CDR3 extends over 14 amino acids. Germline trimming cut 8 bases from V and 9 bases from J; bases unmatched to any gene: 8. Germline assignment: CDR1 LNHDA and CDR2 SQIVND (reference sequence). CDR3 residues: CASFPGQGAREQFF. CDR3 nucleotides: TGTGCCAGTTTTCCGGGACAGGGGGCTCGTGAGCAGTTCTTC. Combining the CDR3 with reference TRBV19 and TRBJ2-1 gives the whole variable domain DGGITQSPKYLFRKEGQNVTLSCEQNLNHDAMYWYRQDPGQGLRLIYYSQIVNDFQKGDIAEGYSVSREKKESFPLTVTSAQKNPTAFYLCASFPGQGAREQFFGPGTRLTVL.

This clonotype was counted once. For the CDR3, the DNA is TGCGCCAGCAGCTTGTCCGCCACAGCAACTAATGAAAAACTGTTTTTT. Translating gives CASSLSATATNEKLFF. V usage is TRBV5-1 and J usage is TRBJ1-4, with unresolved D. CDR3 length: 16 amino acids. Trimming took 1 base from V and 0 from J, leaving 10 bases between them. Germline assignment: CDR1 SGHRS and CDR2 YFSETQ.

This clonotype has a handful of counts. The chain links TRBV10-1 to TRBJ2-3, with D possibly matching TRBD2 (5 bases). The CDR3 extends over 18 amino acids. Trimming left V 4 bases short and J 6 bases short, with 26 bases between. Germline V gene data show CDR1 as WNHNN and CDR2 as SYGVQD (reference sequence). The chain's CDR3 is CASSAGFPTAGGVDTQYF. The CDR3 DNA sequence: TGCGCCAGCAGTGCCGGCTTTCCAACCGCCGGAGGCGTTGATACGCAGTATTTT.

This clonotype was seen a few times. At one end the junction does not follow the germline gene, possibly because of a read error. The CDR3 DNA reads TGTGCCAGCAGTTTTGATCGATACTCCCACGAGCAGTACTTC. The encoded protein is CASSFDRYSHEQYF. The gene calls are TRBV12-3 or TRBV12-4 and TRBJ2-7, with D hard to call. The CDR3 totals 14 residues.